This note documents a single T cell receptor (beta chain) sequence. This table comes from immunoSEQ multiplex PCR, and its TCRdb copy is limited to in-frame clones, with some not included. This sample carries about 91,000 clones, 70% to 90% of them seen once, and the ten largest clones take 4.8%. Trimming left V 3 bases short and J 3 bases short, with 12 bases between. There are 14 residues in the CDR3. Germline V gene sequence: CDR1 MDHEN, CDR2 SYDVKM. This specimen comes from a study of blood T cell repertoires in COVID-19. As for the study in general: Sample material is recorded as cDNA or gDNA derived from T cells, B-cell-depleted T cells, or PBMCs.

This sequence originates from a woman of 80 years or more with active COVID-19. The V call is TRBV28, the J call TRBJ2-7; TRBD2 is a possible D gene (6 bases). Sequencing was done on a sample of peripheral blood. In DNA, the CDR3 is TGTGCCAGCAGTTTTCCGGGACTCTTCTACGAGCAGTACTTC. Protein sequence: CASSFPGLFYEQYF.